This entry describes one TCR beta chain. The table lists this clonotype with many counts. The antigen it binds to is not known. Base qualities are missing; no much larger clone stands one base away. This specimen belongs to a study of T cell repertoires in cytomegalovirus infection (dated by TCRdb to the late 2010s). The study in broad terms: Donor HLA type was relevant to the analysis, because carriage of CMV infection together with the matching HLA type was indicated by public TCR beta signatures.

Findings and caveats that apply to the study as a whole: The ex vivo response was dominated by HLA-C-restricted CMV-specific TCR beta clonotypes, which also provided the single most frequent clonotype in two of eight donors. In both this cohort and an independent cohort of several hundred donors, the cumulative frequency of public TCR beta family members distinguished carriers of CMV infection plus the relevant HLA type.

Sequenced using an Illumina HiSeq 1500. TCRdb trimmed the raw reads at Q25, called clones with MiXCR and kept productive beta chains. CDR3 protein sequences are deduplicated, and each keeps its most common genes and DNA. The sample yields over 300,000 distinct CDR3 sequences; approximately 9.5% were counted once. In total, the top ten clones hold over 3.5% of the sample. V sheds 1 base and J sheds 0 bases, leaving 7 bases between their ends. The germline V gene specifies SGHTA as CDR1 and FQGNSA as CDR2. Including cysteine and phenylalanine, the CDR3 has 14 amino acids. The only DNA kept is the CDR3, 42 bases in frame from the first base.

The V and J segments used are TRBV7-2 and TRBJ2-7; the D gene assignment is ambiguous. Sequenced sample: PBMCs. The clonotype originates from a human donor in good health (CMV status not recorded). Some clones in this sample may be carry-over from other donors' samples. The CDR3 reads CASSLDRPSYEQYF. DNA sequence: TGTGCCAGCAGCTTAGATAGACCCTCCTACGAGCAGTACTTC.